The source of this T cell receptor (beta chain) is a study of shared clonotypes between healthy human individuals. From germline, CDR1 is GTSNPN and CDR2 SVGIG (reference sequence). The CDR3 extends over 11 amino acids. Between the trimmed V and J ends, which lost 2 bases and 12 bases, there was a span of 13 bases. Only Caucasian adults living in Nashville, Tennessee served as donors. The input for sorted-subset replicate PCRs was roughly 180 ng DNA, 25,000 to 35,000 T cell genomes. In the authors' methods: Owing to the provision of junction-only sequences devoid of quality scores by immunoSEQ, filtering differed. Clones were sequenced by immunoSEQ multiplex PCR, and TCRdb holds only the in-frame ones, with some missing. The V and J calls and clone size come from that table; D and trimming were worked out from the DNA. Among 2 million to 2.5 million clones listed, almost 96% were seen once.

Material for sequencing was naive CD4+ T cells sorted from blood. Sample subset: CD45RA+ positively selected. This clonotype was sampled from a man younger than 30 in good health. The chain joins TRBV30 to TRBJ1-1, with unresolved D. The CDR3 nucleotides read TGTGCCTGGAGTACGTTTTACGGGTCTTTCTTT. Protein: CAWSTFYGSFF. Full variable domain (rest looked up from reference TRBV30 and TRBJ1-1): SQTIHQWPATLVQPVGSPLSLECTVEGTSNPNLYWYRQAAGRGLQLLFYSVGIGQISSEVPQNLSASRPQDRQFILSSKKLLLSDSGFYLCAWSTFYGSFFGQGTRLTVV.